This entry features one T cell receptor (beta chain) sequence. Its antigen has not been determined. Base quality data are lacking; no much larger clone is found one base away. This record comes from a study of response to subunit inactivated influenza vaccine (dated by TCRdb to 2017 to 2018). As for the study more broadly: Deep quantitative T cell receptor repertoire profiling was used in the study to track responses to a trivalent subunit inactivated influenza vaccine.

Results and caveats for the whole study, not just this receptor: The authors proposed that each seasonal influenza vaccination may bring in only a limited number of new T cells.

Spanning cysteine to phenylalanine, the CDR3 consists of 15 amino acids. CDR3 DNA is the only sequence kept; it has 45 bases, read in frame from the first base. Per the germline V gene, SGHTS is the CDR1 and YDEGEE is the CDR2. V is pared back by 5 bases and J by 1 base, with 15 bases lying between the germline termini. The library was built by means of RT-PCR. Sequencing was performed on an Illumina HiSeq 2500. The public reads were reprocessed in TCRdb via fastp at Q25 and MiXCR, keeping in-frame beta chains. Records with the same CDR3 protein are collapsed into one entry carrying the most frequent genes and DNA. Within this sample are around 600,000 distinct CDR3 sequences, with approximately 10% of them counted one time only. The leading ten clones occupy 8% to 13% of the sample. This same sample was also part of a study on T cells expressing NK-cell markers. The second study's authors report: 5'RACE template switching, by which a universal primer site and unique molecular identifiers were added, was used to make TCR beta cDNA libraries. Three sorted T-cell subsets (CD3+CD56+NKG2C+, CD3+CD56+NKG2C- and CD3+CD56-NKG2C+) from fewer than 10 donors had their TCR beta-chain repertoires profiled. Seven of the eight sequenced donors were HCMV-seropositive and one was HCMV-seronegative. In several experiments an anti-gammadeltaTCR antibody was added to restrict sorting to alphabetaTCR-expressing T cells. For more than 5 donors, the dominant CD3+CD56+NKG2C+ clonotypes were among the top 10 CD8+ clonotypes and accounted for about 1.0-7.5% of CD8+ T cells. Those dominant clonotypes were again the most abundant among CD3+CD56-NKG2C+ cells in several donors, at about 28.3-60.1%. It remained unclear whether the expanded NKG2C-expressing T cell clones were specific for HCMV antigens. All eight donors whose samples were sequenced were randomly selected healthy volunteers, three of them men and five women. To determine HCMV serostatus, a commercial ELISA kit was used to detect HCMV-specific IgG in serum. Peripheral blood mononuclear cells were isolated from blood by Ficoll density gradient centrifugation. For a handful of donors, bulk peripheral blood T-cell repertoires were additionally sequenced from unsorted PBMC. Synthesis of cDNA was primed from the TCR beta constant segment and was followed by two consecutive PCR amplification steps. Libraries were sequenced as 2 x 150 bp reads on Illumina HiSeq 2000/2500, MiSeq or NextSeq. Reads were demultiplexed and grouped by UMI with MIGEC, and clonotypes were assembled and quantified with MiTCR. To exclude erroneous sequences, any TCR cDNA sequence not supported by at least two reads was discarded. Downstream repertoire analysis used the tcR package, and clonotypes were matched across fractions by CDR3 nucleotide sequence plus V segment. VDJmatch was used to annotate antigen specificity against VDJdb, with one amino acid substitution in CDR3 allowed.

The sample was PBMCs from blood, taken on the day of vaccination. This TCR came from a man in his fifties or sixties who received an inactivated influenza vaccine. Donor details come from another sample of the same person, matched by shared clones. The receptor chain draws on TRBV5-8 and TRBJ2-5; tentative D gene TRBD1, with 6 bases matching. CDR3 sequence: CASSRRQALQETQYF. At the DNA level, the sequence is TGTGCCAGCAGTCGCCGACAGGCCCTCCAAGAGACCCAGTACTTC. The CDR3, completed at both ends by the reference TRBV5-8 and TRBJ2-5 genes, gives the full variable domain EAGVTQSPTHLIKTRGQQATLRCSPISGHTSVYWYQQALGLGLQFLLWYDEGEERNRGNFPPRFSGRQFPNYSSELNVNALELEDSALYLCASSRRQALQETQYFGPGTRLLVL.